These T cell receptor beta chains were read from a single sample in a study of T-cell reconstitution after alpha-beta-depleted transplantation in children. One entry per CDR3 protein, called by TCRdb with MiXCR from the PCR reads. The sample records 250,000 to 400,000 distinct CDR3 sequences, approximately 20% being singletons. The sequences come from PBMCs, mostly from graft donor cells, collected 180 days after TCRalphabeta/CD19-depleted stem cell transplant. The receptors come from a male patient between 10 and 17 years old who had a stem cell transplant for acute lymphoblastic leukemia, so the T cells may come from the graft donor. The CDR3 runs from the conserved cysteine through the conserved F or W. A D gene is named only where the DNA matches it firmly. Clone size, where shown, is once, few, many, or a class for clones that have expanded.

V gene	J gene	clone size	D gene	CDR3 DNA	CDR3 protein
TRBV12-3/TRBV12-4	TRBJ2-7	many	TRBD2	TGTGCCAGCAGTCCCGGACTAGCGGGAGGCTCCTACGAGCAGTACTTC	CASSPGLAGGSYEQYF
TRBV14	TRBJ2-3	few	TRBD1	TGTGCCAGCAGCCAAGTCCAGGGGGCGCTAAGAGATACGCAGTATTTT	CASSQVQGALRDTQYF
TRBV5-6	TRBJ2-2	NA	TRBD2	TGTGCCAGCAGCCCTAGCGGGAGGGTCACCGGGGAGCTGTTTTTT	CASSPSGRVTGELFF
TRBV28	TRBJ2-7	few	TRBD1	TGTGCCAGCAGTTCACCCGGGACAGGGGCTGGCGAGCAGTACTTC	CASSSPGTGAGEQYF
TRBV12-3/TRBV12-4	TRBJ1-1	many	NA	TGTGCCAGCAGTTTTTTCAGGGCTGAAGCTTTCTTT	CASSFFRAEAFF
TRBV5-1	TRBJ2-2	few	TRBD2	TGCGCCAGCAGCTTAGAAGGCGGGAGGGCCTCGGGCACCGGGGAGCTGTTTTTT	CASSLEGGRASGTGELFF
TRBV12-3/TRBV12-4	TRBJ1-4	few	TRBD1	TGTGCCAGCAGTGCTTCCGGGACAGGGGAAAATGAAAAACTGTTTTTT	CASSASGTGENEKLFF
TRBV27	TRBJ2-7	few	NA	TGTGCCAGCAGTACCCCCCCAGGGGGAGGGACCTACGAGCAGTACTTC	CASSTPPGGGTYEQYF
TRBV7-2	TRBJ1-2	few	NA	TGTGCCAGCAGCTTAGTGAGGAGCACTAACTATGGCTACACCTTC	CASSLVRSTNYGYTF
TRBV4-2	TRBJ2-7	once	TRBD2	TGTGCCAGCAGCCACCCGGGCAGTGGGACTAGCGGGTACGAGCAGTACTTC	CASSHPGSGTSGYEQYF
TRBV10-2	TRBJ2-1	NA	NA	TGCGCCAGCAAGTTTACGCCCGGGGGGCTTGATGAGCAGTTCTTC	CASKFTPGGLDEQFF
TRBV12-3/TRBV12-4	TRBJ2-3	many	NA	TGTGCCAGCAGTTTACGTGTCGGCACAGATACGCAGTATTTT	CASSLRVGTDTQYF
TRBV18	TRBJ1-1	NA	NA	TGTGCCAGCTCTCGGGCCCGGAACACTGAAGCTTTCTTT	CASSRARNTEAFF
TRBV20-1	TRBJ1-5	few	NA	TGCAGTGCTAGATCAGGGATTGAGCAGCCCCAGCATTTT	CSARSGIEQPQHF
TRBV20-1	TRBJ2-7	NA	NA	TGCAGTGCTAGAGATGGGCGGGGCGCCTACGAGCAGTACTTC	CSARDGRGAYEQYF
TRBV6-1	TRBJ2-3	few	NA	TGTGCAGCCAGGTGGCTAGGGACAGATACGCAGTATTTT	CAARWLGTDTQYF
TRBV7-9	TRBJ2-1	few	TRBD2	TGTGCCAGCAGGGCGGGGTGGGACTACAGTCCCTACAATGAGCAGTTCTTC	CASRAGWDYSPYNEQFF
TRBV20-1	TRBJ2-2	NA	NA	TGCAGTGCTGTGACGGGATTCCAGACCGGGGAGCTGTTTTTT	CSAVTGFQTGELFF
TRBV5-1	TRBJ2-5	NA	NA	TGCGCCAGCAGCCCGATGACGGGGAGTAGAAGGACCCAGTACTTC	CASSPMTGSRRTQYF
TRBV7-9	TRBJ2-7	NA	NA	TGTGCCAGCAGCGCTTCAGGGTTCTACGAGCAGTACTTC	CASSASGFYEQYF
TRBV10-2	TRBJ2-1	NA	TRBD2	TGCGCCAGCAAACTAGCGGGAGGGAACAATGAGCAGTTCTTC	CASKLAGGNNEQFF
TRBV11-2	TRBJ2-3	NA	TRBD2	TGTGCCAGCAGCTTACGGTTCCGAGCGGGAGGTACCACAGATACGCAGTATTTT	CASSLRFRAGGTTDTQYF
TRBV5-6	TRBJ2-1	many	TRBD2	TGTGCCAGCAGTCAACTAGCGGGCACCTACAATGAGCAGTTCTTC	CASSQLAGTYNEQFF
TRBV3-1	TRBJ2-5	NA	TRBD1	TGTGCCAGCAGCCAATTGGACAGGTGGGATCTGGGAGAGACCCAGTACTTC	CASSQLDRWDLGETQYF
TRBV10-3	TRBJ2-1	few	TRBD2	TGTGCCATCAGAGAGGGACTAGCGGTTTACAATGAGCAGTTCTTC	CAIREGLAVYNEQFF
TRBV5-1	TRBJ1-1	NA	TRBD1	TGCGCCAGCAGCTCCGGACAGGGATGGGCTGGGAACACTGAAGCTTTCTTT	CASSSGQGWAGNTEAFF
TRBV7-9	TRBJ2-1	NA	TRBD2	TGTGCCAGCAGCTGGTGGACTAGCGGGAGGGCCTACAATGAGCAGTTCTTC	CASSWWTSGRAYNEQFF
TRBV27	TRBJ2-1	NA	NA	TGTGCCAGCAGTCCAAGGTCAGGACGCTCCTACAATGAGCAGTTCTTC	CASSPRSGRSYNEQFF
TRBV4-1	TRBJ2-4	NA	NA	TGCGCCAGCAGCCAGAGGACACTAGCCAAAAACATTCAGTACTTC	CASSQRTLAKNIQYF
TRBV4-1	TRBJ1-4	NA	TRBD1	TGCGCCAGCAGCCAAGGGCCAGGGGGCTCAACTAATGAAAAACTGTTTTTT	CASSQGPGGSTNEKLFF
TRBV3-1	TRBJ2-1	NA	TRBD2	TGTGCCAGCAGCCAACCCCCGGGACTAGCGGGAGATAATGAGCAGTTCTTC	CASSQPPGLAGDNEQFF
TRBV4-2	TRBJ2-7	NA	TRBD2	TGTGCCAGCAGCCGATTAGCGGGATCAGGTGCCTACGAGCAGTACTTC	CASSRLAGSGAYEQYF
TRBV12-3/TRBV12-4	TRBJ2-2	many	TRBD2	TGTGCCAGCCGCCCGGGACTAGCGGGGACCGGGGAGCTGTTTTTT	CASRPGLAGTGELFF
TRBV7-2	TRBJ2-7	NA	NA	TGTGCCAGCGCTGGGGAGGCGGGACCCTACGAGCAGTACTTC	CASAGEAGPYEQYF
TRBV19	TRBJ2-3	few	NA	TGTGCCAGTAGTATAGGTGGCACCGATACGCAGTATTTT	CASSIGGTDTQYF